This entry describes one TCR beta chain. Its antigen is undetermined. These data originate in a study of regulatory T cells in long-lasting Graves disease. As for the study in general: Persistence in Graves' disease required over 5 years of antithyroid drugs plus positive TSH receptor antibodies. Study findings and constraints: Persistent disease preferred TRBV28, TRBJ1-2 and TRBJ2-5.

In germline, CDR1 is LNHDA, CDR2 SQIVND (reference sequence). The V and J ends lost 4 bases and 4 bases respectively, with 22 bases between them. The CDR3 length is 17 residues. Time point indicated: persistent/refractory GD, antithyroid drugs over 5 years with positive TRAb. From RNA extracted from PBMCs, the TCR library was made. Criteria from the American Thyroid Association guidelines were applied to diagnose Graves' disease. CDR3-region Arm-PCR and iRepertoire HTBI primers produced the TCR beta libraries. TCRdb re-called the multiplex PCR reads with MiXCR, one entry per CDR3 protein. The sample has about 470,000 distinct CDR3 sequences, less than 25% seen once.

The receptor comes from a female donor with Graves disease. The sequencing used peripheral blood mononuclear cells (PBMCs), collected when the disease was refractory, from a patient treated with antithyroid drugs. V gene TRBV19 combines with J gene TRBJ1-2; the D gene is possibly TRBD1 (5 bases). This CDR3 reads CASSTGPAGAELYGYTF. The CDR3 DNA reads as TGTGCCAGTAGTACGGGACCCGCCGGGGCGGAACTCTATGGCTACACCTTC. Combining the CDR3 with reference TRBV19 and TRBJ1-2 gives the whole variable domain DGGITQSPKYLFRKEGQNVTLSCEQNLNHDAMYWYRQDPGQGLRLIYYSQIVNDFQKGDIAEGYSVSREKKESFPLTVTSAQKNPTAFYLCASSTGPAGAELYGYTFGSGTRLTVV.